This T cell receptor beta chain stems from a study of T cells in Graves' hyperthyroidism and ophthalmopathy. The germline V and J ends were trimmed by 3 bases and 1 base, with 9 bases remaining between them. The CDR3 extends over 13 amino acids. Germline-derived CDR1 and CDR2 are DFQATT and SNEGSKA (reference sequence). Researchers amplified the TCR beta CDR3 regions from RNA transcripts. The HTBI set primed first-round TCR CDR3 RT-PCR. TCRdb ran MiXCR on the multiplex PCR reads and lists one entry per CDR3 protein. The sample gives 450,000 to 600,000 distinct CDR3 sequences, nearly 20% of which show up once; around 50% is in the top ten. The table lists this clonotype with a few counts. No antigen is known for it. Findings and limits, study-wide: Ophthalmopathy and stable hyperthyroidism were separated by a 13 V-J model.

The chain uses TRBV20-1 and TRBJ2-5, with no clear D. The sequencing sample was made of blood. The source is a man aged 35 to 55 with Graves' ophthalmopathy. The CDR3 here is CSASGRFQETQYF. CDR3 DNA: TGCAGTGCTAGTGGCAGGTTCCAAGAGACCCAGTACTTC.